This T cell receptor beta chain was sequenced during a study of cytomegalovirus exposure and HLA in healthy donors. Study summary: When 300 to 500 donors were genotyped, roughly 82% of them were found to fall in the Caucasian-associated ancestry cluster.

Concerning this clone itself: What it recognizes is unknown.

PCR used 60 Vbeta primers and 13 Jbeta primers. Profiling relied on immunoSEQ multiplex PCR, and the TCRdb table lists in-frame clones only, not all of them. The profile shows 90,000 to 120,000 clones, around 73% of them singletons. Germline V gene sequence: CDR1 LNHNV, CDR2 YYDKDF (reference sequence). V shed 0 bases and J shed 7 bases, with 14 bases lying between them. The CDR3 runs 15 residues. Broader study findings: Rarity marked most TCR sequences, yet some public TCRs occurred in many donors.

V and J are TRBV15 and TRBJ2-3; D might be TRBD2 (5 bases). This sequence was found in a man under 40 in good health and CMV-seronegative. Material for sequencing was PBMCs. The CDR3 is CATSRDPPPGNTQYF. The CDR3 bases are TGTGCCACCAGCAGAGATCCCCCCCCGGGAAATACGCAGTATTTT. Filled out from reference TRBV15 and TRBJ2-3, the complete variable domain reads DAMVIQNPRYQVTQFGKPVTLSCSQTLNHNVMYWYQQKSSQAPKLLFHYYDKDFNNEADTPDNFQSRRPNTSFCFLDIRSPGLGDTAMYLCATSRDPPPGNTQYFGPGTRLTVL.